This is a list of T cell receptor beta chains from one sample in a study of T cell clonotyping in hematopoietic cell transplantation. Assay used: immunoSEQ multiplex PCR; TCRdb lists only in-frame clones, some missing. The table records tens of thousands of clones, 90% to 96% of them present only once. The sample was peripheral blood mononuclear cells, taken before stem cell transplant. Source of these receptors: a woman aged 50 to 65 with acute myeloid leukemia. Some clones in this sample may be carry-over from other donors' samples. CDR3s include the opening cysteine and the closing phenylalanine or tryptophan. A D gene is named only where the DNA matches it firmly. Rows give clone size only sometimes, using once, few, many, or a class for an expanded clone.

CDR3 length: 15
V gene: TRBV11-2
J gene: TRBJ2-7
clone size: NA
D gene: NA
CDR3 DNA: TGTGCCAGCAGCTCTTTCACGGGCTTGGTAAGCGAGCAGTACTTC
CDR3 protein: CASSSFTGLVSEQYF

CDR3 length: 16
V gene: TRBV7-9
J gene: TRBJ1-6
clone size: NA
D gene: NA
CDR3 DNA: TGTGCCAGCAGCTTTGGTTCAGGCAGACTGAATTCACCCCTCCACTTT
CDR3 protein: CASSFGSGRLNSPLHF

CDR3 length: 15
V gene: TRBV6-6
J gene: TRBJ2-7
clone size: NA
D gene: TRBD2
CDR3 DNA: TGTGCCAGCTGGTCTTCCGGGACTAGGTTCTACGAGCAGTACTTC
CDR3 protein: CASWSSGTRFYEQYF

CDR3 length: 17
V gene: TRBV30
J gene: TRBJ1-5
clone size: NA
D gene: NA
CDR3 DNA: TGTGCCTGGAGCGTTAACCCGGTGTACGGCGGAGATCAGCCCCAGCATTTT
CDR3 protein: CAWSVNPVYGGDQPQHF

CDR3 length: 15
V gene: TRBV6-5
J gene: TRBJ2-1
clone size: few
D gene: NA
CDR3 DNA: TGTGCCACCAGATCCTTTGGGCTTGTCTACAATGAGCAGTTCTTC
CDR3 protein: CATRSFGLVYNEQFF

CDR3 length: 14
V gene: TRBV27
J gene: TRBJ1-5
clone size: NA
D gene: NA
CDR3 DNA: TGTGCCAGCAGTTTATCGTGGGGCAATCAGCCCCAGCATTTT
CDR3 protein: CASSLSWGNQPQHF

CDR3 length: 15
V gene: TRBV6-4
J gene: TRBJ2-6
clone size: NA
D gene: NA
CDR3 DNA: TGTGCCAGCAGTGACAAAGGGGGTCGGGCCAACGTCCTGACTTTC
CDR3 protein: CASSDKGGRANVLTF

CDR3 length: 16
V gene: TRBV29-1
J gene: TRBJ2-7
clone size: NA
D gene: NA
CDR3 DNA: TGCAGCGTTGAGTATCAGACATCAAGTTTCTCCTACGAGCAGTACTTC
CDR3 protein: CSVEYQTSSFSYEQYF

CDR3 length: 14
V gene: TRBV6-1
J gene: TRBJ1-5
clone size: NA
D gene: NA
CDR3 DNA: TGTGCCAGCAGTGAATCAGGGGACAATCAGCCCCAGCATTTT
CDR3 protein: CASSESGDNQPQHF

CDR3 length: 14
V gene: TRBV7-9
J gene: TRBJ2-7
clone size: NA
D gene: TRBD1
CDR3 DNA: TGTGCCAGCAGCCGAGGACAGGCTACCTACGAGCAGTACTTC
CDR3 protein: CASSRGQATYEQYF

CDR3 length: 15
V gene: TRBV4-2
J gene: TRBJ2-7
clone size: few
D gene: NA
CDR3 DNA: TGTGCCAGCAGCCAAGAAAGTTACCCCCCCTACGAGCAGTACTTC
CDR3 protein: CASSQESYPPYEQYF

CDR3 length: 17
V gene: TRBV6-1
J gene: TRBJ1-2
clone size: once
D gene: TRBD1
CDR3 DNA: TGTGCCAGCAGTGTCGGGGGGGGGACAGGGGGTAACTATGGCTACACCTTC
CDR3 protein: CASSVGGGTGGNYGYTF

CDR3 length: 16
V gene: TRBV5-1
J gene: TRBJ2-5
clone size: NA
D gene: TRBD2
CDR3 DNA: TGCGCCAGCAGCTTTACTAGCGGGAGTTATCAAGAGACCCAGTACTTC
CDR3 protein: CASSFTSGSYQETQYF

CDR3 length: 13
V gene: TRBV6-1
J gene: TRBJ1-4
clone size: NA
D gene: NA
CDR3 DNA: TGTGCCAGCAGTCCCCAGGCGGGGGAAAAACTGTTTTTT
CDR3 protein: CASSPQAGEKLFF

CDR3 length: 14
V gene: TRBV18
J gene: TRBJ1-2
clone size: NA
D gene: NA
CDR3 DNA: TGTGCCAGCTCACAAGGACGAGCTTCCCAAGGCTACACCTTC
CDR3 protein: CASSQGRASQGYTF

CDR3 length: 15
V gene: TRBV14
J gene: TRBJ1-1
clone size: once
D gene: NA
CDR3 DNA: TGTGCCAGCAGCCAAGCAGGACAGCCGAACACTGAAGCTTTCTTT
CDR3 protein: CASSQAGQPNTEAFF